Following are 25 T cell receptor beta chains from one sample sequenced in a study of shared clonotypes between healthy human individuals. Clones were sequenced by immunoSEQ multiplex PCR, and TCRdb holds only the in-frame ones, with some missing. The sample has over 850,000 clones, approximately 80% seen once. The specimen sequenced was memory CD4+ T cells from PBMCs. Subset described: CD45RA-negative fraction. The receptors originated from a man younger than 35 in good health. Some clones in this sample may be carry-over from other donors' samples.

The chain has TRBV5-1 and TRBJ2-7; TRBD1 matches at 8 bases. The CDR3 is made up of 13 amino acids. The trim removed 5 bases at V and 7 bases at J, leaving 8 bases unmatched. Germline lookup yields CDR1 SGHRS and CDR2 YFSETQ. The CDR3 nucleotides are TGCGCCAGCAGAGAAGACAGGGGCAGAGAGCAGTACTTC. Translated, it gives CASREDRGREQYF. Looking up the rest from reference TRBV5-1 and TRBJ2-7 gives the full variable domain: KAGVTQTPRYLIKTRGQQVTLSCSPISGHRSVSWYQQTPGQGLQFLFEYFSETQRNKGNFPGRFSGRQFSNSRSEMNVSTLELGDSALYLCASREDRGREQYFGPGTRLTVT.

The chain couples TRBV5-1 to TRBJ2-1, with TRBD2 matching 7 bases. Trimming removed 2 bases from V and 0 bases from J; junction bases left unmatched: 2. The CDR3 is 15 residues long. In germline, CDR1 is SGHRS, CDR2 YFSETQ. The CDR3 region is CASSLSGNSYNEQFF. For the CDR3, the DNA is TGCGCCAGCAGCTTAAGCGGGAACTCCTACAATGAGCAGTTCTTC.

Of note for this clone: The junction does not match germline at one end; this may be a read error. The rearrangement joins TRBV4-1 to TRBJ1-1, with 8 bases matching TRBD1. Germline V gene sequence: CDR1 MGHRA, CDR2 YSYEKL. The CDR3 extends over 16 amino acids. DNA of the CDR3: TGCGCCAGCAGCCAAGATCGGGGACAGGTTGTGACTGGAGCTTTCTTT. This gives the protein CASSQDRGQVVTGAFF.

The gene calls are TRBV7-2 and TRBJ2-1; 11 bases are a match to TRBD2. CDR3 length: 16 residues. Germline CDR1 reads SGHTA; CDR2 reads FQGNSA. After removal of 4 bases from V and 7 bases from J, the junction contained 9 bases not matched to a gene. The CDR3 protein is CASSSKGASGRNEQFF. The CDR3 DNA reads TGTGCCAGCAGCTCAAAGGGGGCTAGCGGGAGGAATGAGCAGTTCTTC. Filled out from reference TRBV7-2 and TRBJ2-1, the complete variable domain reads GAGVSQSPSNKVTEKGKDVELRCDPISGHTALYWYRQSLGQGLEFLIYFQGNSAPDKSGLPSDRFSAERTGGSVSTLTIQRTQQEDSAVYLCASSSKGASGRNEQFFGPGTRLTVL.

This chain uses TRBV5-1 with TRBJ2-2; TRBD2 matches 13 bases. CDR1 and CDR2 (germline): SGHRS, YFSETQ. The J segment lost 4 bases and the V segment lost 2 bases, leaving 2 bases of the junction unmatched. CDR3 length equals 16 residues. DNA for the CDR3: TGCGCCAGCAGCTTCTGGACTAGCGGGAGCACCGGGGAGCTGTTTTTT. Translation gives CASSFWTSGSTGELFF.

The rearrangement joins TRBV28 to TRBJ2-5; D uncertain. There are 14 residues in the CDR3. The V gene's germline CDR1 is MDHEN and CDR2 SYDVKM. The V end was cut by 5 bases, the J end by 5 bases, with 15 bases between. The CDR3 loop reads CASSRNAISETQYF. The CDR3 coding sequence is TGTGCCAGCAGTCGCAACGCGATTTCGGAGACCCAGTACTTC. Filled out from reference TRBV28 and TRBJ2-5, the complete variable domain reads DVKVTQSSRYLVKRTGEKVFLECVQDMDHENMFWYRQDPGLGLRLIYFSYDVKMKEKGDIPEGYSVSREKKERFSLILESASTNQTSMYLCASSRNAISETQYFGPGTRLLVL.

This sequence joins TRBV7-3 and TRBJ2-7; 7 bases map to TRBD1. The CDR3 is made up of 18 amino acids. J gave up 2 bases and V 5 bases, and 18 bases lay outside the gene matches. Germline V CDR1 and CDR2: SGHTA, FQGTGA. The CDR3 reads CASSLKTSGTVGTYEQYF. As DNA, the CDR3 is TGTGCCAGCAGCCTTAAAACCTCCGGGACAGTCGGAACCTACGAGCAGTACTTC.

This rearrangement joins TRBV4-2 to TRBJ2-1; possible D gene TRBD2, 6 bases. This CDR3 spans 15 amino acids. Between the trimmed V and J ends, which lost 10 bases and 5 bases, there was a span of 21 bases. Germline-derived CDR1 and CDR2 are LGHNA and YNFKEQ. CDR3 residues: CATSTGGFSHNEQFF. The CDR3 nucleotides are TGTGCCACTTCTACCGGGGGTTTTTCGCACAATGAGCAGTTCTTC.

Of note for this clone: The same CDR3 can be traced to other DNA sequences in this sample. This sequence joins TRBV6-5 and TRBJ2-5, with TRBD2 as a possible D gene (6 bases). This CDR3 spans 13 amino acids. Trimming removed 2 bases at V and 4 bases at J, with 8 bases between. Germline V lookup: CDR1 MNHEY, CDR2 SVGAGI. The CDR3 protein is CASSYVGGETQYF. CDR3 coding DNA: TGTGCCAGCAGTTACGTGGGGGGAGAGACCCAGTACTTC.

The chain carries TRBV27 and TRBJ2-1, with 10 bases aligning to TRBD2. V shed 6 bases and J 5 bases; nucleotides not matched to a gene: 4. CDR3 size: 14 residues. CDR1 and CDR2 from the germline V gene are MNHEY and SMNVEV (reference sequence). The DNA of the CDR3 is TGTGCCAGCAGAGGGCTAGCGGGAGACAATGAGCAGTTCTTC. Its protein product is CASRGLAGDNEQFF.

This clone was counted between two and nine times. The rearrangement joins TRBV7-3 to TRBJ2-1, with a weak D call TRBD1 (6 bases). CDR1 is SGHTA, CDR2 FQGTGA, per germline. CDR3 length: 15 amino acids. V was cut by 0 bases and J by 7 bases, with 13 bases left in between. CDR3 protein: CASSLTRGQGNEQFF. The CDR3 DNA sequence: TGTGCCAGCAGCTTAACTAGGGGACAAGGGAATGAGCAGTTCTTC.

In this sample, this clone turned up a few times. The chain employs TRBV4-1 and TRBJ1-1; weak D call: TRBD1 (6 bases). V dropped 3 bases and J dropped 5 bases, with 19 bases sitting between them. The V gene's germline CDR1 is MGHRA and CDR2 YSYEKL. The CDR3 covers 16 residues. CDR3 region: CASSQALGLRGTEAFF. The DNA of the CDR3 is TGCGCCAGCAGCCAGGCCTTGGGGCTAAGGGGGACTGAAGCTTTCTTT.

The chain is built from TRBV27 and TRBJ1-3; D remains unclear. Germline CDR1 reads MNHEY; CDR2 reads SMNVEV (reference sequence). V lost 1 base to trimming and J lost 0 bases, with 16 bases between them. This CDR3 has 18 residues. The CDR3 here is CASSLWPPVPGSGNTIYF. CDR3 coding DNA: TGTGCCAGCAGTTTATGGCCTCCGGTACCGGGCTCTGGAAACACCATATATTTT.

The chain's CDR3 is CASSDSVGSGNTIYF. The CDR3 bases are TGTGCCAGCAGTGACTCGGTGGGATCTGGAAACACCATATATTTT. This chain links TRBV6-4 with TRBJ1-3; D call uncertain. The length of the CDR3 is 15 residues. CDR1 and CDR2 (germline): MRHNA, SNTAGT. V lost 0 bases and J lost 1, with 7 bases in between.

The CDR3 bases are TGTGCCAGCAGTCTCCCCCGGGGACAGGGTTCGGGGGAACATGGCTACACCTTC. Amino acid sequence: CASSLPRGQGSGEHGYTF. V gene TRBV28 combines with J gene TRBJ1-2; 9 bases match TRBD1. This CDR3 is built from 18 residues. The junction had 19 bases not matched to a gene; V was cut back by 5 bases and J by 6 bases. Germline assignment: CDR1 MDHEN and CDR2 SYDVKM.

This chain links TRBV7-3 with TRBJ1-4; no definite D call. CDR1 is SGHTA, CDR2 FQGTGA, per germline. Trimming removed 4 bases from V and 3 bases from J, with 6 bases in between. The CDR3 runs to 13 residues. The chain's CDR3 is CASSCPSNEKLFF. The CDR3 nucleotides read TGTGCCAGCAGCTGCCCCTCTAATGAAAAACTGTTTTTT.

The chain has TRBV7-9 and TRBJ1-5; D uncertain. Trimming left V 5 bases short and J 4 bases short, with 9 bases between. From germline, CDR1 is SEHNR and CDR2 FQNEAQ (reference sequence). The CDR3 sequence is 13 residues long. The DNA for the CDR3 is TGTGCCAGCAGCCGGACGGGAAATCAGCCCCAGCATTTT. This translates into CASSRTGNQPQHF.

The V call is TRBV6-1, the J call TRBJ2-1, with 7 nucleotides matching TRBD1. CDR3 length: 15 residues. Looked up from germline, CDR1 is MNHNS and CDR2 is SASEGT. V lost 6 bases to trimming and J lost 2 bases; unmatched junction nucleotides: 7. The CDR3 protein is CASSFSGTAYNEQFF. The CDR3 DNA reads as TGTGCCAGCAGCTTCTCCGGGACAGCCTACAATGAGCAGTTCTTC.

This clone was recorded a few times. The rearrangement uses TRBV28 and TRBJ2-3; 7 positions agree with TRBD1. Per the germline V gene, CDR1 is MDHEN and CDR2 is SYDVKM. The V segment lost 8 bases and the J segment 11 bases; nucleotides outside the gene matches: 10. The CDR3 sequence is 12 residues long. The CDR3 is CASGKRGRGQYF. The CDR3 nucleotides read TGTGCCAGCGGAAAAAGGGGGCGCGGGCAGTATTTT. Full variable domain (missing parts from reference TRBV28 and TRBJ2-3): DVKVTQSSRYLVKRTGEKVFLECVQDMDHENMFWYRQDPGLGLRLIYFSYDVKMKEKGDIPEGYSVSREKKERFSLILESASTNQTSMYLCASGKRGRGQYFGPGTRLTVL.

Points on this clone: Other DNA sequences in the sample encode the same CDR3. The gene calls are TRBV5-1 and TRBJ2-5; D possibly corresponds to TRBD2 (5 bases). Between the trimmed V and J ends, which lost 0 bases and 5 bases, there was a span of 11 bases. The CDR3 spans 14 residues. Germline CDR1 SGHRS, CDR2 YFSETQ. This CDR3 is CASSLEGGRETQYF. The CDR3 nucleotides read TGCGCCAGCAGCTTGGAAGGCGGGCGGGAGACCCAGTACTTC.

This chain joins TRBV6-1 and TRBJ2-1; 12 bases line up with TRBD2. CDR3 length: 14 amino acids. J was trimmed by 6 bases and V by 4 bases; bases with no gene match: 1. The V gene's germline CDR1 is MNHNS and CDR2 SASEGT. The CDR3 loop reads CASSGGLAGNEQFF. The CDR3 DNA follows: TGTGCCAGCAGTGGGGGACTAGCGGGCAATGAGCAGTTCTTC.

V and J are TRBV7-3 and TRBJ2-2, with D unclear. V was pared by 3 bases and J by 1 base, with 3 bases between. The germline V gene encodes CDR1 SGHTA and CDR2 FQGTGA. CDR3 length: 13 amino acids. The CDR3 DNA reads TGTGCCAGCAGCTTCTTGAACACCGGGGAGCTGTTTTTT. It yields the protein CASSFLNTGELFF.

This clone has more than one count but fewer than ten. The chain recombines TRBV30 with TRBJ1-1, with D unclear. CDR1 GTSNPN and CDR2 SVGIG come from the germline V gene (reference sequence). The CDR3 is 13 amino acids. The V end lost 3 bases, the J end lost 0 bases, and 8 bases lay between the germline ends. CDR3 residues: CAWSANMNTEAFF. In DNA, the CDR3 is TGTGCCTGGAGCGCCAATATGAACACTGAAGCTTTCTTT.

The chain links TRBV4-1 to TRBJ1-2, with TRBD1 matching over 12 bases. The CDR3 loop spans 15 amino acids. Germline CDR1 reads MGHRA; CDR2 reads YSYEKL. V dropped 5 bases and J dropped 7; count of bases not matched to a gene: 8. Here the CDR3 DNA reads TGCGCCAGCAGCTCTCCCGGGACAGGGGGCGGTGGCTACACCTTC. This codes for CASSSPGTGGGGYTF.

This clone was detected many times. The V call is TRBV5-4, the J call TRBJ2-7, with D uncertain. Germline values: CDR1 SGHNT, CDR2 YYREEE (reference sequence). The CDR3 runs 11 residues. V was trimmed by 0 bases and J by 6 bases, leaving 4 bases between them. The CDR3 reads CASSLGPEQYF. CDR3 sequence (DNA): TGTGCCAGCAGCTTGGGTCCCGAGCAGTACTTC.